The 30 T cell receptor beta chains given below trace back to one sample, sequenced in a study of shared clonotypes between healthy human individuals (dated by TCRdb to 2018 to 2020). The method was the immunoSEQ multiplex PCR assay. What TCRdb holds here is the immuneACCESS table cut down to in-frame rearrangements. Part of the clones is not present; checked against another copy, under half of the missing clones reflect an unresolved V gene, and the others are unexplained. In this sample the table shows around 550,000 clones, approximately 95% of which occur a single time. About 0.057% of the sample lies in the top ten. Sample: naive CD4+ T cells sorted from blood. Read against the paper, the sample's cell subset or site label means: CD45RA+ positively selected. These receptors came from a woman in her twenties or thirties in good health.

This clone was recorded once. The chain has TRBV11-1 and TRBJ2-3; D tentatively reads TRBD1 or TRBD2 (5 bases each). The CDR3 totals 15 residues. Trimming removed 4 bases from V and 7 bases from J, with 18 bases in between. The germline CDR1 and CDR2 sequences are SGHAT and FQDESV (reference sequence). The CDR3 here is CASSSRRTRQNTQYF. The CDR3 DNA follows: TGTGCCAGCAGCTCTAGGCGGACTCGACAGAATACGCAGTATTTT. Drawing the rest from reference TRBV11-1 and TRBJ2-3, the complete variable domain is EAEVAQSPRYKITEKSQAVAFWCDPISGHATLYWYRQILGQGPELLVQFQDESVVDDSQLPKDRFSAERLKGVDSTLKIQPAELGDSAMYLCASSSRRTRQNTQYFGPGTRLTVL.

The V call is TRBV20-1, the J call TRBJ2-7; D remains ambiguous. V was pared by 6 bases and J by 7 bases, with 13 bases between. Germline-derived CDR1 and CDR2 are DFQATT and SNEGSKA (reference sequence). The CDR3 totals 11 residues. The chain's CDR3 is CSALSSREQYF. The CDR3 DNA follows: TGCAGTGCCCTGTCCTCGCGTGAGCAGTACTTC.

This chain uses TRBV27 with TRBJ1-5; D is undetermined. Trimming removed 1 base at V and 2 bases at J, with 9 bases between. CDR1 MNHEY and CDR2 SMNVEV come from the germline V gene (reference sequence). This CDR3 is 15 amino acids long. The CDR3 sequence: CASSLWGTGNQPQHF. The CDR3 coding sequence is TGTGCCAGCAGTTTATGGGGTACCGGCAATCAGCCCCAGCATTTT.

The chain has TRBV5-1 and TRBJ2-7; TRBD2 is a possible D gene (6 bases). The length of the CDR3 is 13 residues. CDR1 is SGHRS, CDR2 YFSETQ, per germline. V was pared by 4 bases and J by 4 bases, with 12 bases between. For the CDR3, the DNA is TGCGCCAGCAGCCCAGGACGGGAGTACGAGCAGTACTTC. Encoded protein: CASSPGREYEQYF.

This clone was seen only once. V gene TRBV4-1 combines with J gene TRBJ1-1; 8 bases agree with TRBD1. In germline, CDR1 is MGHRA, CDR2 YSYEKL. The CDR3 has 19 residues. After removal of 0 bases from V and 4 bases from J, the junction contained 16 bases not matched to a gene. Written as DNA, the CDR3 is TGCGCCAGCAGCCAAGACGATGTGAGGACAGGGTGGATTGGCACTGAAGCTTTCTTT. This codes for CASSQDDVRTGWIGTEAFF.

The V call is TRBV11-2, the J call TRBJ2-3; D may be TRBD2 (5 bases). Germline V gene lookup returns CDR1 SGHAT and CDR2 FQNNGV. This CDR3 is 14 amino acids long. V was shortened by 5 bases and J by 14 bases, with 23 bases between the two germline ends. CDR3 DNA sequence: TGTGCCAGCAGCCCCTTGCTAGGCGGGCGATTCAGGTATTTT. It specifies CASSPLLGGRFRYF.

The chain joins TRBV4-1 to TRBJ2-3; tentatively, D is TRBD1 or TRBD2 (7 bases each). V lost 1 base to trimming and J lost 3 bases, with 29 bases between them. The CDR3 is 21 residues long. Germline CDR1 is MGHRA and CDR2 is YSYEKL. The CDR3 coding sequence is TGCGCCAGCAGCCAAGTACGCGAGACAGGGTGGTTCGGGGGAGGGACAGATACGCAGTATTTT. It translates to CASSQVRETGWFGGGTDTQYF.

The V call is TRBV28, the J call TRBJ2-5; 7 bases match TRBD1. Near its end, the DNA agrees better with TRBJ2-7, so the J call may be wrong. The CDR3 sequence is 15 residues long. Looked up from germline, CDR1 is MDHEN and CDR2 is SYDVKM. In nucleotides, the CDR3 is TGTGCCAGCAGTTTGACTTGGGACAGCTCCTACGAGCAGTACTTC. Its protein is CASSLTWDSSYEQYF.

The chain carries TRBV29-1 and TRBJ2-5, with D perhaps given as TRBD1 or TRBD2 (6 bases each). The V gene lost 7 bases and the J gene lost 2 bases, with 11 bases spanning the gap. Germline CDR1 and CDR2: SQVTM and ANQGSEA. The CDR3 loop spans 12 amino acids. The CDR3 coding sequence is TGCAGCGCGGGGGCAGTTCAAGAGACCCAGTACTTC. It translates to CSAGAVQETQYF.

The gene calls are TRBV19 and TRBJ2-2; D is perhaps TRBD1 or TRBD2 (5 bases each). Trimming removed 5 bases at V and 6 bases at J, with 13 bases between. Germline V CDR1 and CDR2: LNHDA, SQIVND (reference sequence). The CDR3 totals 14 residues. The CDR3: CASSPSGGAGELFF. CDR3 nucleotide sequence: TGTGCCAGTAGTCCCAGTGGGGGTGCCGGGGAGCTGTTTTTT. The whole variable domain, filled in from reference TRBV19 and TRBJ2-2, reads DGGITQSPKYLFRKEGQNVTLSCEQNLNHDAMYWYRQDPGQGLRLIYYSQIVNDFQKGDIAEGYSVSREKKESFPLTVTSAQKNPTAFYLCASSPSGGAGELFFGEGSRLTVL.

The V and J genes are TRBV7-9 and TRBJ2-7, with 7 bases aligning to TRBD2. This CDR3 contains 15 residues. Germline CDR1 and CDR2: SEHNR and FQNEAQ (reference sequence). J was trimmed by 3 bases and V by 1 base; bases with no gene match: 6. The CDR3 here is CASSLGEGLNYEQYF. The CDR3 nucleotides are TGTGCCAGCAGCTTAGGGGAGGGTTTGAACTACGAGCAGTACTTC.

The V and J genes are TRBV4-2 and TRBJ2-1; perhaps TRBD2 as D (5 bases). The CDR3 has 15 residues. V dropped 2 bases and J dropped 2 bases, with 10 bases sitting between them. Germline CDR1 is LGHNA and CDR2 is YNFKEQ. CDR3 sequence reads: CASSQLTTTYNEQFF. In DNA, the CDR3 is TGTGCCAGCAGCCAATTGACTACGACCTACAATGAGCAGTTCTTC.

Of note for this clone: The junction departs from germline at one end; a sequencing error may be responsible. J is TRBJ2-7 and V is TRBV5-1; 8 nucleotides agree with TRBD2. The CDR3 is 14 amino acids. Germline CDR1 and CDR2: SGHRS and YFSETQ. This CDR3 is CTSRSPGGPKEQYF. The CDR3 region has the DNA TGCACCAGCAGGTCACCGGGAGGGCCGAAAGAGCAGTACTTC.

The V gene is TRBV6-5, the J gene TRBJ1-1; D may be TRBD1 (6 bases). Germline V gene sequence: CDR1 MNHEY, CDR2 SVGAGI. V lost 5 bases and J 10 bases, leaving 20 bases between the germline ends. The CDR3 totals 14 residues. Here the CDR3 DNA reads TGTGCCAGCAGTCAACTGGGGGGGGCCAATGGAGCTTTCTTT. Its protein is CASSQLGGANGAFF.

Details on this clone: In the same sample, other DNA sequences code for this CDR3. This chain uses TRBV28 with TRBJ1-2; D gene unclear. The V end lost 2 bases, the J end lost 4 bases, and 5 bases lay between the germline ends. The CDR3 length is 12 residues. From germline, CDR1 is MDHEN and CDR2 SYDVKM. As DNA, the CDR3 is TGTGCCAGCAGTTTAGACCTCTATGGCTACACCTTC. The encoded protein is CASSLDLYGYTF.

V and J are TRBV20-1 and TRBJ1-6; the match to TRBD1 covers 7 bases. This CDR3 contains 10 residues. The germline CDR1 and CDR2 sequences are DFQATT and SNEGSKA (reference sequence). V gave up 6 bases and J gave up 14 bases; unmatched junction bases: 4. The CDR3 DNA reads TGCAGTGCCAAGGGACAGTCCCTCCACTTT. Translation: CSAKGQSLHF.

The CDR3 DNA follows: TGTGCCAGCAGTTTGGGGGGTGGCAATCAGCCCCAGCATTTT. Amino acid sequence: CASSLGGGNQPQHF. This chain uses TRBV28 with TRBJ1-5; tentative D call: TRBD1 (5 bases). Trimming stripped 3 bases from V and 2 bases from J, with 8 bases between. Germline CDR1 MDHEN, CDR2 SYDVKM. CDR3 size: 14 residues.

This rearrangement joins TRBV2 to TRBJ2-5; D might be TRBD1 (5 bases). CDR1 and CDR2 (germline): SNHLY, FYNNEI. The V gene lost 6 bases and the J gene lost 11 bases, with 16 bases spanning the gap. CDR3 size: 12 residues. The CDR3 here is CASSPGIPEQYF. CDR3 in DNA: TGTGCCAGCAGCCCAGGGATTCCAGAGCAGTACTTC.

The chain is built from TRBV19 and TRBJ2-1, with 12 bases fitting TRBD2. The CDR3 totals 15 residues. V shed 4 bases and J 7 bases; nucleotides not matched to a gene: 5. Germline CDR1 is LNHDA and CDR2 is SQIVND (reference sequence). The CDR3 region is CASSREGLAGNEQFF. CDR3 DNA: TGTGCCAGTAGTAGAGAAGGACTAGCGGGAAATGAGCAGTTCTTC.

This chain links TRBV2 with TRBJ1-5; D unresolved. The CDR3 is made up of 11 amino acids. Looked up from germline, CDR1 is SNHLY and CDR2 is FYNNEI. The germline V and J ends were trimmed by 11 bases and 5 bases, with 10 bases remaining between them. CDR3 in amino acids: CASGSDQPQHF. The CDR3 DNA follows: TGTGCCTCCGGGTCGGATCAGCCCCAGCATTTT.

The gene calls are TRBV10-1 and TRBJ1-1; tentative D call: TRBD1 (5 bases). Trimming removed 3 bases at V and 4 bases at J, with 15 bases between. The CDR3 length is 15 residues. In germline, CDR1 is WNHNN, CDR2 SYGVQD (reference sequence). CDR3 DNA: TGCGCCAGCAGTGAATCCGGGACGGGCGGCACTGAAGCTTTCTTT. Its translation: CASSESGTGGTEAFF.

The chain combines TRBV18 with TRBJ2-7, with 11 bases aligning to TRBD1. This CDR3 has 14 amino acids. The germline CDR1 and CDR2 sequences are KGHSH and LQKENI. V shed 3 bases, J shed 5 bases, and the junction held 3 bases outside the gene matches. This chain's CDR3 is CASSPGQGVNEQYF. CDR3 sequence (DNA): TGTGCCAGCTCACCGGGACAGGGGGTTAACGAGCAGTACTTC.

The CDR3 loop is CASSLRQGAGYEQYF. As DNA, the CDR3 is TGTGCCAGCAGTCTTAGACAGGGGGCGGGGTACGAGCAGTACTTC. The rearrangement uses TRBV28 and TRBJ2-7, with 10 positions matching TRBD1. V shed 5 bases, J shed 4 bases, and the junction held 8 bases outside the gene matches. Per the germline V gene, CDR1 is MDHEN and CDR2 is SYDVKM. The CDR3 length is 15 residues.

The gene calls are TRBV4-1 and TRBJ1-1; D perhaps matches TRBD1 (6 bases). V was shortened by 3 bases and J by 13 bases, with 12 bases between the two germline ends. Germline assignment: CDR1 MGHRA and CDR2 YSYEKL. CDR3 length equals 11 residues. Written as DNA, the CDR3 is TGCGCCAGCAGCCATGACAGGAGGGATTTCTTT. Its protein product is CASSHDRRDFF.

The genes are TRBV5-5 and TRBJ1-3; no definite D call. The germline V and J ends were trimmed by 0 bases and 0 bases, with 13 bases remaining between them. Germline CDR1 is SGHKS and CDR2 is YYEKEE (reference sequence). This CDR3 region has 17 residues. The CDR3 is CASSLALGYDSGNTIYF. DNA for the CDR3: TGTGCCAGCAGCTTGGCCCTGGGCTATGACTCTGGAAACACCATATATTTT.

The J gene is TRBJ1-2, the V gene TRBV5-1, with D perhaps matching TRBD1 (5 bases). The V end lost 0 bases, the J end lost 5 bases, and 8 bases lay between the germline ends. The germline V gene encodes CDR1 SGHRS and CDR2 YFSETQ. The CDR3 runs to 13 residues. The CDR3 region is CASSLDQGYGYTF. The CDR3 coding sequence is TGCGCCAGCAGCTTGGATCAGGGTTATGGCTACACCTTC.

The chain carries TRBV4-1 and TRBJ2-1; weak D call: TRBD1 (6 bases). CDR1 and CDR2 (germline): MGHRA, YSYEKL. CDR3 length equals 15 residues. V was clipped by 0 bases and J by 9 bases, with 15 bases between them. CDR3: CASSQDRVAGAEQFF. CDR3 in DNA: TGCGCCAGCAGCCAAGATCGGGTGGCAGGGGCTGAGCAGTTCTTC.

The genes are TRBV27 and TRBJ2-5; 10 bases are a match to TRBD1. CDR3 length equals 14 residues. With V trimmed by 6 bases and J by 11 bases, 12 bases remained unmatched. Germline-derived CDR1 and CDR2 are MNHEY and SMNVEV (reference sequence). The CDR3 coding sequence is TGTGCCAGCAGACGCGGGACAGGGGACAGGGAGCAGTACTTC. Its translation is CASRRGTGDREQYF.

The chain recombines TRBV5-4 with TRBJ2-5; no clear D gene. Trimming took off 2 bases at V and 2 bases at J, with 7 bases between the two ends. Germline CDR1 is SGHNT and CDR2 is YYREEE (reference sequence). The CDR3 runs to 13 residues. This CDR3 reads CASSFESQETQYF. The CDR3 nucleotides read TGTGCCAGCAGCTTTGAAAGTCAAGAGACCCAGTACTTC. Supplemented by reference TRBV5-4 and TRBJ2-5, the full variable domain reads ETGVTQSPTHLIKTRGQQVTLRCSSQSGHNTVSWYQQALGQGPQFIFQYYREEENGRGNFPPRFSGLQFPNYSSELNVNALELDDSALYLCASSFESQETQYFGPGTRLLVL.

This rearrangement joins TRBV18 to TRBJ1-1, with D maybe TRBD1 (5 bases). The CDR3 runs to 15 residues. V was shortened by 2 bases and J by 10 bases, with 20 bases between the two germline ends. In germline, CDR1 is KGHSH, CDR2 LQKENI. The chain's CDR3 is CASSPSGIWGEGAFF. As DNA, the CDR3 is TGTGCCAGCTCACCATCAGGAATCTGGGGGGAAGGAGCTTTCTTT. Together with reference TRBV18 and TRBJ1-1, the CDR3 gives the full variable domain: NAGVMQNPRHLVRRRGQEARLRCSPMKGHSHVYWYRQLPEEGLKFMVYLQKENIIDESGMPKERFSAEFPKEGPSILRIQQVVRGDSAAYFCASSPSGIWGEGAFFGQGTRLTVV.